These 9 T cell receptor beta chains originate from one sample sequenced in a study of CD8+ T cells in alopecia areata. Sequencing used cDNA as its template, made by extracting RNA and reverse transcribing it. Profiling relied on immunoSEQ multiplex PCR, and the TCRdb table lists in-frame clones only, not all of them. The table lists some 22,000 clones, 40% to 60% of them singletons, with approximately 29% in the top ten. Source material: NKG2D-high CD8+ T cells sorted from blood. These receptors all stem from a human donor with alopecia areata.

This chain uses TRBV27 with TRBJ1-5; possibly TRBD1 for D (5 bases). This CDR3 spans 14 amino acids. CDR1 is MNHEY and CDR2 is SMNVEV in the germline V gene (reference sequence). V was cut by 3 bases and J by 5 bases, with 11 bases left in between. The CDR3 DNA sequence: TGTGCCAGCAGTTTCAGGGAAGGCTATCAGCCCCAGCATTTT. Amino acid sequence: CASSFREGYQPQHF.

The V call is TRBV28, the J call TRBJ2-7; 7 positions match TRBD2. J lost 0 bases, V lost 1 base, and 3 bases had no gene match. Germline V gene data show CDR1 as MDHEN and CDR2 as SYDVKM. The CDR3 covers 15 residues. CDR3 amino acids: CASSLLGGSSYEQYF. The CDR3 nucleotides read TGTGCCAGCAGTTTATTAGGCGGGAGCTCCTACGAGCAGTACTTC.

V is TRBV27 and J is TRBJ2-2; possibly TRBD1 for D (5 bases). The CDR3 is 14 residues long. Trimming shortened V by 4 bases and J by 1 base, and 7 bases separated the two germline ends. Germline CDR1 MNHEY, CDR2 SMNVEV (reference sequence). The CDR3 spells CASSWGENTGELFF. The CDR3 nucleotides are TGTGCCAGCAGTTGGGGCGAGAACACCGGGGAGCTGTTTTTT.

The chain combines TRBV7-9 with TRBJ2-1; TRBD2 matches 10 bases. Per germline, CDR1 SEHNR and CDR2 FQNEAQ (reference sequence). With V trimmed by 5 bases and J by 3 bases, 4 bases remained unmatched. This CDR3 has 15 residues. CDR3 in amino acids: CASSKLAGVYNEQFF. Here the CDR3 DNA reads TGTGCCAGCAGCAAGCTAGCGGGAGTCTACAATGAGCAGTTCTTC.

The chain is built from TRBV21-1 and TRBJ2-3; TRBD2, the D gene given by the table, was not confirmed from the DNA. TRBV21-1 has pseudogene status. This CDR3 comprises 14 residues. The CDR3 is CASSRDYNTDTQYF. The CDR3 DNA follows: TGTGCCAGCAGCAGGGACTACAACACAGATACGCAGTATTTT.

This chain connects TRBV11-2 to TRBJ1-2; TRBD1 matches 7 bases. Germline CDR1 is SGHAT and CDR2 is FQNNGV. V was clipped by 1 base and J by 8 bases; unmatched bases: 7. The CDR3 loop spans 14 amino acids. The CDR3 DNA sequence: TGTGCCAGCAGCTTAGGCCGGACAGGATGGGGCTACACCTTC. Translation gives CASSLGRTGWGYTF. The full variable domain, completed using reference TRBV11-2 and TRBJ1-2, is EAGVAQSPRYKIIEKRQSVAFWCNPISGHATLYWYQQILGQGPKLLIQFQNNGVVDDSQLPKDRFSAERLKGVDSTLKIQPAKLEDSAVYLCASSLGRTGWGYTFGSGTRLTVV.

CDR3: CASSVNRDTGTDTQYF. The CDR3 DNA is TGTGCCAGCAGCGTCAACCGGGACACGGGCACAGATACGCAGTATTTT. The chain couples TRBV9 to TRBJ2-3; D possibly corresponds to TRBD1 (6 bases). The CDR3 consists of 16 residues. The V end lost 2 bases, the J end lost 1 base, and 14 bases lay between the germline ends. Germline values: CDR1 SGDLS, CDR2 YYNGEE.

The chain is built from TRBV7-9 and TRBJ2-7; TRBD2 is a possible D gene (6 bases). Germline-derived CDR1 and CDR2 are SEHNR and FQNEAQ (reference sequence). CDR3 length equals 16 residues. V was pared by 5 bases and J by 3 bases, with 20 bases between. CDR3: CASSPLPGSSGYEQYF. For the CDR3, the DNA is TGTGCCAGCAGCCCCTTGCCTGGGAGTAGCGGCTACGAGCAGTACTTC.

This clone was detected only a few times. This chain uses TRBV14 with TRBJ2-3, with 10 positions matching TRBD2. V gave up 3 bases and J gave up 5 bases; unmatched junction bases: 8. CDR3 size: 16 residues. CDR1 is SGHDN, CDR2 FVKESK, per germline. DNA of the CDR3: TGTGCCAGCAGCCATTCAAGCGGGAGGGCCAGAGATACGCAGTATTTT. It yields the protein CASSHSSGRARDTQYF.